This is a list of T cell receptor beta chains from one sample in a study of shared T cell receptors in the human thymus. Profiling relied on immunoSEQ multiplex PCR, and the TCRdb table lists in-frame clones only, not all of them. Of about 380,000 clones detected, 85% to 95% appear once; the ten largest clones hold roughly 0.02%. The specimen sequenced was thymocytes. Every receptor here comes from a human donor. CDR3s include the opening cysteine and the closing phenylalanine or tryptophan. Each record gives: D gene, V gene, clone size, J gene, CDR3 protein, CDR3 DNA. A D gene is named only where the DNA matches it firmly. Clone size appears in some rows only: once, few, many, or a class for an expanded clone.

>-|TRBV25-1|-|TRBJ1-2
CASSLLGTYGYTF
TGTGCCAGCAGTCTCTTGGGGACGTATGGCTACACCTTC
>-|TRBV19|-|TRBJ2-1
CASREGGNEQFF
TGTGCCAGTAGGGAGGGAGGAAATGAGCAGTTCTTC
>-|TRBV30|-|TRBJ1-1
CAWSVRQQTLSGTEAFF
TGTGCCTGGAGTGTACGACAGCAAACCCTTTCGGGCACTGAAGCTTTCTTT
>TRBD2|TRBV30|-|TRBJ2-3
CAWSVKEREGGTDTQYF
TGTGCCTGGAGTGTAAAGGAGCGGGAGGGGGGCACAGATACGCAGTATTTT
>-|TRBV9|few|TRBJ1-2
CASSEPRTGGYTF
TGTGCCAGCAGCGAGCCGAGGACGGGTGGCTACACCTTC
>-|TRBV15|once|TRBJ2-7
CATSREGFGGAHYEQYF
TGTGCCACCAGCAGAGAGGGCTTTGGAGGGGCCCACTACGAGCAGTACTTC
>-|TRBV13|once|TRBJ2-5
CASSPRTKGGEETQYF
TGTGCCAGCAGCCCCCGTACGAAGGGTGGGGAAGAGACCCAGTACTTC
>-|TRBV30|-|TRBJ1-5
CAWSGTGGNQPQHF
TGTGCCTGGAGTGGCACGGGGGGCAATCAGCCCCAGCATTTT
>TRBD2|TRBV30|-|TRBJ2-1
CAWRTQRTCGGLNEQFF
TGTGCCTGGCGAACACAACGAACCTGCGGGGGGCTCAATGAGCAGTTCTTC
>-|TRBV6-1|-|TRBJ2-3
CASSPDTTDTQYF
TGTGCCAGCAGCCCTGACACCACAGATACGCAGTATTTT
>TRBD1|TRBV4-1|-|TRBJ2-3
CASRHTGEDRYLDTQYF
TGCGCCAGCAGACATACAGGGGAAGATCGGTATCTGGATACGCAGTATTTT
>-|TRBV29-1|-|TRBJ2-7
CSVTGINFYEQYF
TGCAGCGTTACAGGGATTAATTTCTACGAGCAGTACTTC
>TRBD1|TRBV28|-|TRBJ1-1
CASSLSGTGGWNTEAFF
TGTGCCAGCAGTTTATCGGGGACAGGGGGATGGAACACTGAAGCTTTCTTT
>TRBD1|TRBV5-8|-|TRBJ2-7
CASSSPRDRVGEQYF
TGTGCCAGCAGCTCCCCCCGGGACAGGGTGGGCGAGCAGTACTTC
>TRBD1|TRBV7-2|-|TRBJ2-1
CASSSPGQDDNEQFF
TGTGCCAGCAGCTCACCGGGACAGGATGACAATGAGCAGTTCTTC
>-|TRBV15|-|TRBJ2-2
CATSRGSQTGKAGLTGELFF
TGTGCCACCAGCAGGGGGAGCCAGACAGGAAAAGCAGGTTTGACCGGGGAGCTGTTTTTT
>TRBD1|TRBV7-2|-|TRBJ1-1
CASRKTRDRGGTEAFF
TGTGCCAGCAGAAAAACCCGGGACAGGGGGGGCACTGAAGCTTTCTTT
>-|TRBV7-2|-|TRBJ2-5
CASSLDQETQYF
TGTGCCAGCAGCTTAGACCAAGAGACCCAGTACTTC
>TRBD1|TRBV28|-|TRBJ2-2
CASSSRDRSPGELFF
TGTGCCAGCAGTAGCCGGGACAGATCCCCCGGGGAGCTGTTTTTT
>-|TRBV5-8|-|TRBJ1-2
CASSLPRVGGLGRFRGYTF
TGTGCCAGCAGCTTGCCCAGGGTAGGGGGACTTGGGCGGTTTCGTGGCTACACCTTC
>-|TRBV4-3|-|TRBJ2-4
CASSQEEGLFSGGIAKNIQYF
TGCGCCAGCAGCCAAGAGGAGGGGCTATTCTCGGGCGGTATAGCCAAAAACATTCAGTACTTC
>-|TRBV2|-|TRBJ2-2
CASSAYGEGVRTNTGELFF
TGTGCCAGCAGCGCCTATGGGGAGGGGGTAAGGACGAACACCGGGGAGCTGTTTTTT
>-|TRBV6-5|-|TRBJ1-1
CASSYEGGLNTEAFF
TGTGCCAGCAGTTATGAGGGGGGCCTGAACACTGAAGCTTTCTTT
>-|TRBV5-4|-|TRBJ2-3
CASSLGGSDTQYF
TGTGCCAGCAGCTTGGGGGGATCTGATACGCAGTATTTT
>TRBD1|TRBV27|-|TRBJ2-7
CASKLGGRRYEQYF
TGTGCCAGCAAACTAGGGGGCAGGAGGTACGAGCAGTACTTC
>TRBD1|TRBV25-1|once|TRBJ1-5
CASSGQGALLAEPQHF
TGTGCCAGCAGTGGGCAGGGGGCGCTTCTTGCGGAGCCCCAGCATTTT
>-|TRBV4-1|-|TRBJ2-7
CASSLGLSNNYEQYF
TGCGCCAGCAGCCTGGGCCTATCTAATAACTACGAGCAGTACTTC
>TRBD1|TRBV29-1|-|TRBJ1-4
CSVRKSGQGGEKLFF
TGCAGCGTACGAAAATCTGGACAGGGAGGGGAAAAACTGTTTTTT